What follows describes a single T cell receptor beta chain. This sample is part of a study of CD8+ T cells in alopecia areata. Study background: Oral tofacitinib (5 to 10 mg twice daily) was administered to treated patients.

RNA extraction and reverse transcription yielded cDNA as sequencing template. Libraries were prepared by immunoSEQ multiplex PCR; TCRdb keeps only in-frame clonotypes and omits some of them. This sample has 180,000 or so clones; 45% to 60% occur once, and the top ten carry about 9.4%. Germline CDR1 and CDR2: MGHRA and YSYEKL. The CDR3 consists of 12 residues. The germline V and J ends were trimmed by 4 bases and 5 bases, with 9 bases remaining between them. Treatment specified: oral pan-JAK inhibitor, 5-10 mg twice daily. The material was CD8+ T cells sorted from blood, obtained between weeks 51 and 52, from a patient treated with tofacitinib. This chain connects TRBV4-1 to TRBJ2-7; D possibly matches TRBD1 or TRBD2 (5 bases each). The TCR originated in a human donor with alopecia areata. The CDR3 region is CASSLRDHEQYF. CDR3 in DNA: TGCGCCAGCAGCCTAAGGGACCACGAGCAGTACTTC.